This TCR beta chain was documented in a study of shared clonotypes between healthy human individuals (TCRdb year 2020). Context from the whole study: The cohort comprised a couple of women and a few men aged 18 to 49 years. Per donor, three plates each were used for CD4 naive and CD4 memory, two for CD8 naive, and one for CD8 memory. The study deeply sequenced blood TCR repertoires of about 5 healthy adults to estimate repertoire size and the extent of clonotype sharing between individuals. To increase sequencing depth and limit assay-specific biases, different laboratories used diverse techniques to prepare libraries and sequence TCR repertoires. Per donor, leukapheresis produced somewhere between about 0.9 and 10 billion PBMCs. Overall study outcomes, separate from this receptor: Rarefaction of sorted-subset datasets indicated incomplete sequencing despite the large sequencing depth. Based on pairwise subsampling, the degree of clonotype sharing among donors was expected to be affected by sequencing depth. Estimated clonotype richness was generally larger for naive than for memory subsets. Because the study included a small number of donors, the genetic and exposure-history diversity represented was limited. Higher generation probabilities were observed for clonotypes shared by all four sorted-subset donors than for non-shared clonotypes. Sampling was restricted to blood, and TCR repertoires in tissues likely differ from the TCR repertoires found in blood. Sharing across a few donors was observed for about 5% of naive CD4, under 4% of naive CD8, over 2% of memory CD4, and roughly 0.4% of memory CD8 clonotypes.

A single count supports this clone. Its antigen remains undetermined. Per-base quality was not reported, and no clone a single base away is much larger than it. The V end loses 7 bases and the J end loses 0 bases, and a stretch of 13 bases separates them. Measured from the cysteine to the phenylalanine, the CDR3 is 15 residues long. The entry retains the CDR3 DNA only, 45 bases that are in frame from base 1. Looking up the germline V gene yields CDR1 MDHEN and CDR2 SYDVKM. TCR CDR3 regions were amplified from genomic DNA by multiplex PCR using the deep immunoSEQ assay. Genomic DNA extracted from each cell subset was distributed evenly over all wells of several immunoSEQ 96-well plates, and each plate served as one replicate. For sorted subsets, each replicate PCR was loaded with approximately 0.2 ug genomic DNA, equivalent to approximately 27,000 T cell genomes. Purified libraries were measured with a Qubit 3.0 fluorometer, size-checked on a Bioanalyzer 2100, and measured again with the KAPA Library Quantification kit. Every immunoSEQ 96-well plate was sequenced on a dedicated single-read 150-cycle Illumina NextSeq 550 flow cell. As for the authors' bioinformatics: Because the immunoSEQ output included only junctional sequences and no quality scores, the filtering could not be the same as the filtering used for full-length reads. Sequences were annotated with PyIR, a Python wrapper for IgBLAST v1.9, and V/J genes and CDR3 were assigned using IMGT germline references. Reads with weak V/J assignments (E-value above 1e-6), missing CDR3, stop codons, out-of-frame junctions, or ambiguous translated residues were removed. V3J clonotypes were defined by identical inferred V gene, J gene, and CDR3 amino acid sequence. The percentage overlap between two repertoires was calculated by dividing the number of shared unique clonotypes by the size of the smaller repertoire. RTK rarefaction, the Chao1 estimator, and Recon v2.1 estimates of unobserved clonotypes were used to assess repertoire richness. Generation probabilities were computed with OLGA for all TCRbeta clonotypes obtained by the gDNA method from four donors. The clones in this table, taken by TCRdb from immuneACCESS, are in-frame only. Not every clone is retained; where verified, under half of the shortfall comes from an unresolved V gene, and the cause of the rest is unknown. Clone size and V and J calls were adopted from that table, with D and trimming inferred from the DNA. In this sample the table shows 2.3 million or so clones, about 92% of which occur a single time. The ten biggest clones cover 0.39% of the sample.

Donors were healthy HIV-negative adults with no recently reported acute infections or vaccinations. Every donor was a Caucasian adult residing in Nashville, Tennessee, USA. CD4+ T cells were enriched by magnetic negative selection, after which naive cells were positively selected on CD45RA and the negative fraction was taken as the memory subset. Blood was obtained by leukapheresis, after which PBMCs were separated by Ficoll-Histopaque density gradient centrifugation and cryopreserved in liquid nitrogen vapor phase. Analytical flow cytometry was used to check the purity and quantity of every magnetically sorted T cell population. From each sorted fraction, genomic DNA was isolated and quantified by UV absorbance on a Nanodrop 2000c.

The origin of this receptor is a man between 18 and 29 years old in good health. Some clones in this sample may be carry-over from other donors' samples. The V and J genes are TRBV28 and TRBJ1-5; the D gene is perhaps TRBD1, on 5 matching bases. The sample was naive CD4+ T cells from PBMCs. This specimen's cell subset or site label, interpreted: CD45RA+ positively selected. CDR3 sequence: CASKTGGYSNQPQHF. The nucleotide sequence is given as TGTGCCAGCAAAACAGGAGGGTATAGCAATCAGCCCCAGCATTTT. When the CDR3 is completed using the reference TRBV28 and TRBJ1-5 genes on either side, the full variable domain is DVKVTQSSRYLVKRTGEKVFLECVQDMDHENMFWYRQDPGLGLRLIYFSYDVKMKEKGDIPEGYSVSREKKERFSLILESASTNQTSMYLCASKTGGYSNQPQHFGDGTRLSIL.